This T cell receptor beta chain was recorded in a study of regulatory T cells in long-lasting Graves disease. Worth noting for this clonotype: Its antigen is unidentified.

The CDR3 totals 15 residues. Germline V gene data show CDR1 as LNHNV and CDR2 as YYDKDF (reference sequence). V lost 0 bases and J lost 4, with 12 bases in between. As for time point: persistent/refractory GD, antithyroid drugs over 5 years with positive TRAb. TCR sequences were obtained from RNA taken from PBMCs. Study-wide results and limits: Compared with new cases, persistent Graves' patients showed reduced TCR diversity. Relative to new patients (roughly 900), persistent patients exhibited greater sharing of public clonotypes (2,741).

Arm-PCR of CDR3 regions and iRepertoire HTBI primers were the basis on which TCR beta libraries were built. TCRdb reprocessed the multiplex PCR reads with MiXCR, giving one entry per CDR3 protein. The data contain hundreds of thousands of distinct CDR3 sequences, 25% to 35% of them seen just once; the ten biggest clones take up 40% to 55%. The J gene is TRBJ2-5, the V gene TRBV15, with a weak D call TRBD2 (6 bases). The receptor comes from a female donor with Graves disease. The starting material was peripheral blood mononuclear cells (PBMCs), obtained when the disease was refractory, from a patient treated with antithyroid drugs. CDR3 amino acids: CATSRDRGWGETQYF. The CDR3, as DNA: TGTGCCACCAGCAGAGATCGGGGGTGGGGAGAGACCCAGTACTTC.